This TCR beta chain was observed in a study of blood T cell repertoires in COVID-19. Study-wide background: Donors in the United States, Italy and Spain gave samples during acute or convalescent COVID-19.

Original methodology: Counts of nucleated cells, estimated from reference gene primer amplification, were obtained. Measured with immunoSEQ multiplex PCR; TCRdb has only the in-frame clones, and not every one. V and J calls and clone size are copied from that table; D and trimming were computed from the DNA. The table lists about 210,000 clones, approximately 88% of them singletons. Participant-given clinical history determined each cohort assignment. The CDR3 extends over 13 amino acids. Germline V gene lookup returns CDR1 MDHEN and CDR2 SYDVKM. V lost 6 bases, J lost 7 bases, and 5 bases stayed unmatched.

V is TRBV28 and J is TRBJ1-2; 10 bases agree with TRBD1. Sequenced input: PBMCs or T cells enriched from blood (not recorded which). The clonotype originates from a young man with acute COVID-19. CDR3 region: CASSRDRGRGYTF. DNA of the CDR3: TGTGCCAGCAGCCGGGACAGGGGCCGTGGCTACACCTTC.